This is a list of T cell receptor beta chains from one sample in a study of graft-versus-host responses after intestinal transplantation. Which antigens these TCRs recognize remains unknown. The data were produced by immunoSEQ multiplex PCR, yet TCRdb's version contains in-frame clones alone and is incomplete. This sample has around 93,000 clones; about nine tenths occur once, and the top ten carry 5% to 6.5%. The sequencing here drew on unstimulated CD8+ T cells sorted from spleen or lymph node cells, taken before intestinal transplant. These receptors all come from a human donor who received an intestinal transplant. Both conserved end residues are part of each CDR3. Each record gives: clone size, D gene, J gene, V gene, CDR3 DNA, CDR3 protein. A D gene is named only where the DNA matches it firmly. Not every row has a clone size; where given, it reads once, few, many or a size class.

clone_size: -; d_call: TRBD1; j_call: TRBJ2-7; v_call: TRBV19; cdr3_nt: TGTGCCAGTACCCCGGGACAGGGAAACGAGCAGTACTTC; cdr3_aa: CASTPGQGNEQYF
clone_size: -; d_call: TRBD1; j_call: TRBJ2-7; v_call: TRBV27; cdr3_nt: TGTGCCAGCAGCAATGGACAGGGGGATCCCTACGAGCAGTACTTC; cdr3_aa: CASSNGQGDPYEQYF
clone_size: -; d_call: TRBD1; j_call: TRBJ2-5; v_call: TRBV4-1; cdr3_nt: TGCGCCAGCAGCCAAGCAGGGGGCGTGGAGACCCAGTACTTC; cdr3_aa: CASSQAGGVETQYF
clone_size: -; d_call: TRBD1; j_call: TRBJ2-7; v_call: TRBV9; cdr3_nt: TGTGCCAGCAGCGGTCGGGACAGCTACGAGCAGTACTTC; cdr3_aa: CASSGRDSYEQYF
clone_size: -; d_call: TRBD2; j_call: TRBJ2-1; v_call: TRBV11-2; cdr3_nt: TGTGCCAGCAGCTTAGTACTAGCGGGGGGGCCCTGGCCCTACAATGAGCAGTTCTTC; cdr3_aa: CASSLVLAGGPWPYNEQFF
clone_size: -; d_call: TRBD2; j_call: TRBJ2-1; v_call: TRBV30; cdr3_nt: TGTGCCGGAACCCAGCGGGAGGACAATGAGCAGTTCTTC; cdr3_aa: CAGTQREDNEQFF
clone_size: -; d_call: TRBD1; j_call: TRBJ2-7; v_call: TRBV6-5; cdr3_nt: TGTGCCAGCAGTTACTCTTCGACAGGGTCCTCCTACGAGCAGTACTTC; cdr3_aa: CASSYSSTGSSYEQYF
clone_size: -; d_call: TRBD2; j_call: TRBJ2-3; v_call: TRBV5-4; cdr3_nt: TGTGCCAGCAGCCCCCGGGACTACCCCCCAGATACGCAGTATTTT; cdr3_aa: CASSPRDYPPDTQYF
clone_size: -; d_call: -; j_call: TRBJ2-7; v_call: TRBV6-5; cdr3_nt: TGTGCCAGCAGTGACGGACAGTTGTCCTACGAGCAGTACTTC; cdr3_aa: CASSDGQLSYEQYF
clone_size: -; d_call: -; j_call: TRBJ2-2; v_call: TRBV19; cdr3_nt: TGTGCCAGTAGCTCACCTAAGGGGTATACCGACACCGGGGAGCTGTTTTTT; cdr3_aa: CASSSPKGYTDTGELFF
clone_size: -; d_call: -; j_call: TRBJ2-1; v_call: TRBV6-1; cdr3_nt: TGTGCCAGCAAGATAGCGGAGTATTCCTACAATGAGCAGTTCTTC; cdr3_aa: CASKIAEYSYNEQFF
clone_size: -; d_call: -; j_call: TRBJ2-7; v_call: TRBV9; cdr3_nt: TGTGCCAGCAGCGTAGGGTCAGGGACGGTCATATGGGAGCAGTACTTC; cdr3_aa: CASSVGSGTVIWEQYF
clone_size: -; d_call: TRBD2; j_call: TRBJ2-3; v_call: TRBV9; cdr3_nt: TGTGCCAGCAGCGTCCCTAGCGGGAGTCCAGATACGCAGTATTTT; cdr3_aa: CASSVPSGSPDTQYF
clone_size: once; d_call: TRBD2; j_call: TRBJ2-2; v_call: TRBV10-1; cdr3_nt: TGCGCCAGCCCCACTAGCGGGAAAACCGGGGAGCTGTTTTTT; cdr3_aa: CASPTSGKTGELFF
clone_size: -; d_call: -; j_call: TRBJ2-1; v_call: TRBV13; cdr3_nt: TGTGCCAGCAGCTCCTGGCCCGGGGGCCGTGAGCAGTTCTTC; cdr3_aa: CASSSWPGGREQFF
clone_size: -; d_call: -; j_call: TRBJ2-6; v_call: TRBV8-2; cdr3_nt: TGTGGCAGGCAACTTAAGATAACACAAAGTCGGGCCAACGTCCTGACTTTC; cdr3_aa: CGRQLKITQSRANVLTF
clone_size: -; d_call: -; j_call: TRBJ1-2; v_call: TRBV19; cdr3_nt: TGTGCCAGTAGTTACTCCCCGACTGCTAACTATGGCTACACCTTC; cdr3_aa: CASSYSPTANYGYTF
clone_size: -; d_call: TRBD2; j_call: TRBJ2-3; v_call: TRBV6-5; cdr3_nt: TGTGCCAGCAGTCCTAGCGGGGCCTCCGGGGATACGCAGTATTTT; cdr3_aa: CASSPSGASGDTQYF
clone_size: -; d_call: TRBD2; j_call: TRBJ2-1; v_call: TRBV7-7; cdr3_nt: TGTGCCAGCAGTCGAAACGAACTAGCGGAGGGCAATGAGCAGTTCTTC; cdr3_aa: CASSRNELAEGNEQFF
clone_size: -; d_call: -; j_call: TRBJ1-2; v_call: TRBV6-5; cdr3_nt: TGTGCCAGCAGTTACTCGACGGCGGGAGGGGGCTACACCTTC; cdr3_aa: CASSYSTAGGGYTF
clone_size: -; d_call: TRBD1; j_call: TRBJ1-2; v_call: TRBV6-5; cdr3_nt: TGTGCCAGCGGACCGGGACAGGGCGATGGCTACACCTTC; cdr3_aa: CASGPGQGDGYTF
clone_size: -; d_call: TRBD1; j_call: TRBJ2-7; v_call: TRBV15; cdr3_nt: TGTGCCACCAGCAGACTGACAGGGATGACCTACGAGCAGTACTTC; cdr3_aa: CATSRLTGMTYEQYF
clone_size: -; d_call: -; j_call: TRBJ1-5; v_call: TRBV27; cdr3_nt: TGTGCCAGCAGTTCCCGATGGGGGGCGGATGGGGGCAATCAGCCCCAGCATTTT; cdr3_aa: CASSSRWGADGGNQPQHF
clone_size: -; d_call: TRBD2; j_call: TRBJ2-1; v_call: TRBV10-2; cdr3_nt: TGCGCCAGCAGTGGGCCTAGCGGGATGCGAAATGAGCAGTTCTTC; cdr3_aa: CASSGPSGMRNEQFF
clone_size: -; d_call: -; j_call: TRBJ2-5; v_call: TRBV4-1; cdr3_nt: TGCGCCAGCAGCCCGCCGGGGGGCGGAGAGACCCAGTACTTC; cdr3_aa: CASSPPGGGETQYF
clone_size: -; d_call: -; j_call: TRBJ2-3; v_call: TRBV28; cdr3_nt: TGTGCCAGCAGTTTTCGCACAGATACGCAGTATTTT; cdr3_aa: CASSFRTDTQYF
clone_size: -; d_call: -; j_call: TRBJ2-7; v_call: TRBV4-1; cdr3_nt: TGCGCCAGCAGTGACGAATTCCGCTACGAGCAGTACTTC; cdr3_aa: CASSDEFRYEQYF
clone_size: -; d_call: TRBD1; j_call: TRBJ1-2; v_call: TRBV7-9; cdr3_nt: TGTGCCAGCAGCCAGGACAGGGCTGTAGTCTATGGCTACACCTTC; cdr3_aa: CASSQDRAVVYGYTF
clone_size: -; d_call: TRBD1; j_call: TRBJ1-2; v_call: TRBV27; cdr3_nt: TGTGCCAGCAGCTCAACAGGGGGCAGAGGCTACACCTTC; cdr3_aa: CASSSTGGRGYTF
clone_size: -; d_call: -; j_call: TRBJ1-4; v_call: TRBV7-9; cdr3_nt: TGTGCCAGCAGTCGCCAGGGCGGCGCTGGTGAAAAACTGTTTTTT; cdr3_aa: CASSRQGGAGEKLFF
clone_size: -; d_call: -; j_call: TRBJ2-7; v_call: TRBV10-1; cdr3_nt: TGCGCCAGCAGTGAAATAGTAGGTGGCCACGAGCAGTACTTC; cdr3_aa: CASSEIVGGHEQYF
clone_size: few; d_call: TRBD1; j_call: TRBJ2-7; v_call: TRBV4-1; cdr3_nt: TGCGCCAGCAGCCAAGGGACAGGGGTGGGAAGCTACGAGCAGTACTTC; cdr3_aa: CASSQGTGVGSYEQYF
clone_size: -; d_call: -; j_call: TRBJ1-3; v_call: TRBV14; cdr3_nt: TGTGCCAGCAGCCGCGCAATAATTGACTCTGGAAACACCATATATTTT; cdr3_aa: CASSRAIIDSGNTIYF